This T cell receptor (beta chain) was found in a study of T cells after yellow fever vaccination. This clonotype was counted many times. TCRdb re-derived calls from the 5' RACE reads in MiXCR, one entry per CDR3 protein. The repertoire has about 350,000 distinct CDR3 sequences, approximately 12% of them found once; the top ten carry about 3%. The CDR3 totals 13 residues. Trimming removed 9 bases from V and 7 bases from J, with 13 bases in between. Germline V gene lookup returns CDR1 MNHNS and CDR2 SASEGT. V gene TRBV6-1 combines with J gene TRBJ1-6, with a tentative D call TRBD1 (6 bases). Source: CD4+ T cells sorted from PBMCs, taken 15 days after the yellow fever booster vaccination. This clonotype was obtained from a man younger than 35 who received the YFV17D yellow fever vaccine. CDR3 amino acids: CASSLDRNSPLHF. CDR3 coding DNA: TGTGCCAGTTCCCTCGACAGGAATTCACCCCTCCACTTT.